These 30 T cell receptor beta chains share one sample of origin, sequenced in a study of post-analysis software for immune sequencing data (dated by TCRdb to between 2014 and 2017). What the study reported, not specific to this receptor: Significantly higher frequencies in patients than in controls were found for roughly five TRBV segments, including TRBV5-6, TRBV5-1 and TRBV20-1.

Libraries were built with PCR. This sample was sequenced with an Illumina HiSeq 2500. To reduce PCR and sequencing biases, unique molecular identifiers were built into the TCR beta cDNA libraries. The public reads were run again by TCRdb, first through fastp at Q25 and then through MiXCR, and only productive beta chains were kept. One record per CDR3 amino acid sequence lists the most common genes and DNA. This sample holds about 500,000 distinct CDR3 sequences; roughly 45% were observed only once. The ten largest account for over 10% of the sample. Their cognate antigens are unknown. Sequencing used blood. All receptors derive from a girl aged 10-17 years with multiple sclerosis.

The gene calls are TRBV7-9 and TRBJ2-7; 7 nucleotides line up with TRBD2. The CDR3 has 15 residues. In germline, CDR1 is SEHNR, CDR2 FQNEAQ (reference sequence). The V gene end was trimmed by 5 bases and the J gene end by 3 bases; junction bases not matched to a gene: 10. The DNA of the CDR3 is TGTGCCAGCAGCGCCAGGGCGGGGGTAGTCTACGAGCAGTACTTC. Amino acids: CASSARAGVVYEQYF.

The rearrangement links TRBV4-2 to TRBJ2-7; 8 nucleotides align to TRBD2. Trimming cost V 0 bases and J 2 bases; bases outside gene matches: 9. The CDR3 is 17 amino acids. Germline CDR1 reads LGHNA; CDR2 reads YNFKEQ. The CDR3 DNA reads TGTGCCAGCAGCCAAGATCCCCAGGCGGGAGGACCCTACGAGCAGTACTTC. Translated, it gives CASSQDPQAGGPYEQYF.

Written as DNA, the CDR3 is TGTGCCAGCAGCTTAGCAGGGAAGGCTAGCGGATTTCGAGAGACCCAGTACTTC. Its translation: CASSLAGKASGFRETQYF. The chain recombines TRBV7-9 with TRBJ2-5; 7 bases agree with TRBD2. Trimming at V came to 0 bases and at J to 4 bases, leaving 14 bases not matched to a gene. Germline assignment: CDR1 SEHNR and CDR2 FQNEAQ (reference sequence). There are 18 residues in the CDR3.

The chain combines TRBV12-3 or TRBV12-4 with TRBJ2-7; 9 nucleotides line up with TRBD1. The V gene end was trimmed by 5 bases and the J gene end by 8 bases; junction bases not matched to a gene: 7. CDR3 size: 13 residues. The CDR3 region has the DNA TGTGCCAGCAGTATGGACAGGGGCCACAAGCAGTACTTC. It translates to CASSMDRGHKQYF.

Only one count was recorded for this clonotype. The chain has TRBV5-1 and TRBJ2-5; 10 bases align to TRBD1. The assigned J gene may be wrong: the sequence end matches TRBJ2-7 better. The germline gives CDR1 SGHRS, CDR2 YFSETQ. CDR3 length: 17 amino acids. This chain's CDR3 is CASSLGNRDRGVYEQYF. Written as DNA, the CDR3 is TGCGCCAGCAGCTTGGGGAACCGGGACAGGGGAGTCTACGAGCAGTACTTC.

The chain links TRBV5-1 to TRBJ2-7, with 7 bases matching TRBD2. Trimming cost V 1 base and J 3 bases; bases outside gene matches: 7. CDR1 and CDR2 from the germline V gene are SGHRS and YFSETQ. CDR3 size: 15 residues. The CDR3 region is CASSLNRGRFYEQYF. The CDR3 nucleotides read TGCGCCAGCAGCTTGAATCGCGGGAGATTCTACGAGCAGTACTTC. Full variable domain (outside the CDR3, taken from reference TRBV5-1 and TRBJ2-7): KAGVTQTPRYLIKTRGQQVTLSCSPISGHRSVSWYQQTPGQGLQFLFEYFSETQRNKGNFPGRFSGRQFSNSRSEMNVSTLELGDSALYLCASSLNRGRFYEQYFGPGTRLTVT.

V usage is TRBV7-8 and J usage is TRBJ1-2; D possibly corresponds to TRBD1 (5 bases). Germline V gene sequence: CDR1 SGHVS, CDR2 FQNEAQ. CDR3 size: 13 residues. V gave up 0 bases and J gave up 7 bases, with 9 bases separating them. The CDR3 is CASSLARGFGYTF. For the CDR3, the DNA is TGTGCCAGCAGCTTAGCGAGGGGATTTGGCTACACCTTC.

The CDR3 reads CASSLWVEEETQYF. DNA of the CDR3: TGCGCCAGCAGCTTGTGGGTGGAGGAAGAGACCCAGTACTTC. V is TRBV5-1 and J is TRBJ2-5, with a weak D call TRBD2 (5 bases). The V end lost 1 base, the J end lost 3 bases, and 10 bases lay between the germline ends. This CDR3 spans 14 amino acids. Germline V gene sequence: CDR1 SGHRS, CDR2 YFSETQ.

The V call is TRBV29-1, the J call TRBJ2-7, with TRBD1 as a possible D gene (6 bases). The germline CDR1 and CDR2 sequences are SQVTM and ANQGSEA. The CDR3 has 12 amino acids. V gave up 7 bases and J gave up 7 bases, with 17 bases separating them. The CDR3 region has the DNA TGCAGCGCCAGGACTTCCGACAGGGAGCAGTACTTC. Translation gives CSARTSDREQYF.

This chain links TRBV29-1 with TRBJ2-2; D is perhaps TRBD1 or TRBD2 (5 bases each). CDR1 is SQVTM, CDR2 ANQGSEA, per germline. This CDR3 has 14 residues. V was cut by 3 bases and J by 0 bases, with 8 bases left in between. CDR3 amino acids: CSVETGPNTGELFF. In DNA, the CDR3 is TGCAGCGTTGAGACGGGACCGAACACCGGGGAGCTGTTTTTT.

This clonotype was seen only a few times. The chain has TRBV6-5 and TRBJ2-7, with 7 bases that match TRBD1. Germline lookup yields CDR1 MNHEY and CDR2 SVGAGI. The CDR3 consists of 15 residues. Unmatched junction bases numbered 4, after V lost 2 bases and J lost 0 bases. The CDR3 nucleotides are TGTGCCAGCAGTTACGGAGCAGGGGGCTCCTACGAGCAGTACTTC. Protein product: CASSYGAGGSYEQYF.

This chain links TRBV7-2 with TRBJ2-7; TRBD2 matches at 8 bases. Germline V CDR1 and CDR2: SGHTA, FQGNSA. This CDR3 is built from 13 residues. The V and J ends lost 5 bases and 6 bases, in that order; junction bases with no gene match: 6. CDR3 in amino acids: CASSPRTSTEQYF. The CDR3 region has the DNA TGTGCCAGCAGCCCCCGGACTAGCACCGAGCAGTACTTC. Full variable domain (outside the CDR3, taken from reference TRBV7-2 and TRBJ2-7): GAGVSQSPSNKVTEKGKDVELRCDPISGHTALYWYRQSLGQGLEFLIYFQGNSAPDKSGLPSDRFSAERTGGSVSTLTIQRTQQEDSAVYLCASSPRTSTEQYFGPGTRLTVT.

V and J are TRBV28 and TRBJ2-7, with 7 bases that match TRBD1. This CDR3 is 15 amino acids long. J lost 4 bases, V lost 7 bases, and 13 bases had no gene match. Germline V gene data show CDR1 as MDHEN and CDR2 as SYDVKM. CDR3 DNA sequence: TGTGCCAGCATTCGGACCGGGACAGCTACTTACGAGCAGTACTTC. Translation: CASIRTGTATYEQYF.

A few counts support this clonotype. This chain connects TRBV20-1 to TRBJ2-7; 7 nucleotides match TRBD2. V was clipped by 2 bases and J by 4 bases; unmatched bases: 5. The V gene's germline CDR1 is DFQATT and CDR2 SNEGSKA (reference sequence). The CDR3 extends over 13 amino acids. Written as DNA, the CDR3 is TGCAGTGCTAGAAGGCTAGCGGCTTACGAGCAGTACTTC. Translation gives CSARRLAAYEQYF.

This chain links TRBV24-1 with TRBJ2-1, with 7 bases identical to TRBD2. Trimming at V came to 4 bases and at J to 1 base, leaving 6 bases not matched to a gene. Germline V gives CDR1 KGHDR, CDR2 SFDVKD. The CDR3 has 16 amino acids. The CDR3 DNA reads TGTGCCACCAGTGACCCAGCGGGATCATCCTACAATGAGCAGTTCTTC. Translated: CATSDPAGSSYNEQFF.

The rearrangement links TRBV7-2 to TRBJ2-4, with D unclear. This CDR3 spans 13 amino acids. V dropped 7 bases and J dropped 6 bases, with 13 bases sitting between them. The germline V gene encodes CDR1 SGHTA and CDR2 FQGNSA. The DNA of the CDR3 is TGTGCCAGCAAGCGAACAGCGTCAAACATTCAGTACTTC. It encodes CASKRTASNIQYF.

V gene TRBV5-5 combines with J gene TRBJ1-5; D remains ambiguous. The germline V gene encodes CDR1 SGHKS and CDR2 YYEKEE (reference sequence). The V and J ends lost 5 bases and 0 bases respectively, with 9 bases between them. This CDR3 comprises 14 residues. The CDR3 protein is CASSLTLSNQPQHF. The DNA of the CDR3 is TGTGCCAGCAGTCTTACACTTAGCAATCAGCCCCAGCATTTT.

In its sample, this clonotype was seen a few times. The chain links TRBV6-2 or TRBV6-3 to TRBJ2-1; 10 bases line up with TRBD2. The CDR3 spans 13 residues. CDR1 and CDR2 from the germline V gene are MNHEY and SVGEGT. V lost 7 bases to trimming and J lost 9 bases; unmatched junction nucleotides: 6. The CDR3 reads CASTRAGGTEQFF. As DNA, the CDR3 is TGTGCCAGCACCCGAGCGGGAGGGACTGAGCAGTTCTTC.

This clonotype showed up just a few times. This chain links TRBV7-9 with TRBJ2-1; a possible D gene is TRBD1 (6 bases). V lost 11 bases and J lost 4, with 15 bases in between. The germline CDR1 and CDR2 sequences are SEHNR and FQNEAQ (reference sequence). The CDR3 spans 13 residues. The DNA of the CDR3 is TGTGCCGGCGCTACGACAGGTTACAATGAGCAGTTCTTC. Its translation: CAGATTGYNEQFF.

This chain connects TRBV6-5 to TRBJ2-7, with D hard to call. The CDR3 is 16 residues long. The V end lost 5 bases, the J end lost 2 bases, and 19 bases lay between the germline ends. Germline assignment: CDR1 MNHEY and CDR2 SVGAGI. CDR3 amino acids: CASSPAQFGHPYEQYF. CDR3 coding DNA: TGTGCCAGCAGTCCCGCCCAATTTGGGCATCCCTACGAGCAGTACTTC.

The chain employs TRBV5-1 and TRBJ1-6; D gene unclear. Germline V gives CDR1 SGHRS, CDR2 YFSETQ. This CDR3 region has 14 residues. V lost 5 bases and J lost 7, with 13 bases in between. CDR3 protein: CASRTGAQNSPLHF. Here the CDR3 DNA reads TGCGCCAGCAGGACCGGAGCACAAAATTCACCCCTCCACTTT.

The rearrangement joins TRBV5-6 to TRBJ2-1; D perhaps matches TRBD1 (6 bases). The CDR3 totals 15 residues. Trimming stripped 0 bases from V and 4 bases from J, with 11 bases between. Germline V gives CDR1 SGHDT, CDR2 YYEEEE. The chain's CDR3 is CASSLGGRSYNEQFF. Written as DNA, the CDR3 is TGTGCCAGCAGCTTGGGGGGGCGCAGTTACAATGAGCAGTTCTTC.

The chain uses TRBV24-1 and TRBJ2-1; a possible D gene is TRBD2 (5 bases). V was cut by 5 bases and J by 6 bases, with 16 bases left in between. Germline loops: CDR1 KGHDR, CDR2 SFDVKD. The CDR3 consists of 15 residues. This CDR3 is CATSGGSGGSNEQFF. The CDR3, as DNA: TGTGCCACCAGTGGGGGAAGCGGTGGCTCCAATGAGCAGTTCTTC.

The chain carries TRBV5-1 and TRBJ1-2; D is unclear. V was trimmed by 0 bases and J by 2 bases, leaving 5 bases between them. This CDR3 spans 13 amino acids. CDR1 is SGHRS, CDR2 YFSETQ, per germline. CDR3 coding DNA: TGCGCCAGCAGCTTGGACGAGAACTATGGCTACACCTTC. Translating it yields CASSLDENYGYTF.

This chain connects TRBV3-1 to TRBJ2-1; TRBD2 matches 8 bases. The ends lost 4 bases at V and 8 bases at J; junction bases unmatched: 7. Germline values: CDR1 LGHDT, CDR2 YNNKEL (reference sequence). The CDR3 is 14 amino acids. The CDR3 loop is CASSPNGRDDEQFF. CDR3 nucleotide sequence: TGTGCCAGCAGCCCCAACGGGAGGGATGATGAGCAGTTCTTC.

The chain links TRBV28 to TRBJ1-5; unclear D gene. Germline CDR1 reads MDHEN; CDR2 reads SYDVKM. The CDR3 is 12 residues long. V dropped 8 bases and J dropped 5 bases, with 10 bases sitting between them. Here the CDR3 DNA reads TGTGCCAGCTGGGTGGGAGATCAGCCCCAGCATTTT. Amino acids: CASWVGDQPQHF.

The CDR3 protein is CASSLAWTAKEEKLFF. CDR3 DNA sequence: TGTGCCAGCAGTTTGGCCTGGACAGCGAAGGAGGAAAAACTGTTTTTT. The chain employs TRBV12-3 or TRBV12-4 and TRBJ1-4; perhaps TRBD1 as D (6 bases). The CDR3 is 16 residues long. With 3 bases removed from V and 8 bases from J, the gap between germline ends came to 19 bases.

This clonotype was seen more than once but under ten times. The chain is built from TRBV6-2 or TRBV6-3 and TRBJ2-7; 7 nucleotides align to TRBD2. V shed 6 bases and J 7 bases; nucleotides not matched to a gene: 0. The CDR3 loop spans 10 amino acids. Germline V gene data show CDR1 as MNHEY and CDR2 as SVGEGT. Written as DNA, the CDR3 is TGTGCCAGCAGGCGGGGGGAGCAGTACTTC. Protein sequence: CASRRGEQYF.

This chain connects TRBV3-1 to TRBJ2-3, with D perhaps given as TRBD1 or TRBD2 (6 bases each). Trimming pared 0 bases from V and 7 bases from J, leaving 8 bases between. This CDR3 region has 13 residues. Germline lookup yields CDR1 LGHDT and CDR2 YNNKEL (reference sequence). This CDR3 is CASSQDRGHTQYF. Here the CDR3 DNA reads TGTGCCAGCAGCCAAGACCGGGGGCATACGCAGTATTTT.

The sample holds a few counts of this clonotype. The chain uses TRBV20-1 and TRBJ1-2; tentative D call: TRBD1 (6 bases). Per germline, CDR1 DFQATT and CDR2 SNEGSKA (reference sequence). The CDR3 runs to 14 residues. The CDR3 reads CRPRGASDYYGYTF. As DNA, the CDR3 is TGCAGGCCCCGGGGGGCTAGTGATTATTATGGCTACACCTTC.